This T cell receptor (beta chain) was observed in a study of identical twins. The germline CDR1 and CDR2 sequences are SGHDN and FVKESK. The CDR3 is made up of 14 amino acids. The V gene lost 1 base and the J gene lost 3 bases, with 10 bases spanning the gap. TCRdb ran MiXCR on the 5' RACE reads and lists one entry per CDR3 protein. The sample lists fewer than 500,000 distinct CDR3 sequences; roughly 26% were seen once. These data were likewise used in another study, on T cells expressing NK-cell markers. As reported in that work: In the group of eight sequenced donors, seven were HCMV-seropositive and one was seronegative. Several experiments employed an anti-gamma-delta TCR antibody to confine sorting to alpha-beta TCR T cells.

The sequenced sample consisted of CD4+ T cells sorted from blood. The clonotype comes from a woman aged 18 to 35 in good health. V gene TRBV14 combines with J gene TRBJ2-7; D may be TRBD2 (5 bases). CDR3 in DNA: TGTGCCAGCAGCCAAGGTTCTGGACTCTACGAGCAGTACTTC. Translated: CASSQGSGLYEQYF.